The 13 T cell receptor beta chains listed next were all sequenced from one sample in a study of Graves' ophthalmopathy and Graves' hyperthyroidism. As the template, RNA transcripts were used to amplify TCR beta CDR3 regions. In the first round, RT-PCR was carried out with HTBI primers, and a multiplex PCR formed the second round. TCRdb redid the calling of the multiplex PCR reads with MiXCR, one entry per CDR3 protein. Of about 400,000 distinct CDR3 sequences listed, 15% to 20% were seen once; the top ten hold 1.6%. Sample: peripheral blood. The receptors stem from a woman younger than 35 with Graves' ophthalmopathy.

The genes are TRBV6-1 and TRBJ1-6, with 7 bases matching TRBD1. The V segment lost 7 bases and the J segment 8 bases; nucleotides outside the gene matches: 8. The CDR3 runs to 14 residues. Germline CDR1 MNHNS, CDR2 SASEGT. This chain's CDR3 is CASIEGTDYSPLHF. Here the CDR3 DNA reads TGTGCCAGCATCGAGGGGACAGACTATTCACCCCTCCACTTT.

This clonotype was seen repeatedly, ten times or more. This chain uses TRBV6-2 or TRBV6-3 with TRBJ1-1, with D possibly being TRBD1 (6 bases). V was shortened by 2 bases and J by 4 bases, with 11 bases between the two germline ends. This CDR3 contains 14 residues. Germline V gives CDR1 MNHEY, CDR2 SVGEGT. The CDR3 loop is CASSYAGAGTEAFF. DNA of the CDR3: TGTGCCAGCAGTTACGCGGGGGCGGGCACTGAAGCTTTCTTT.

This clonotype was recorded a few times. The J gene is TRBJ2-7, the V gene TRBV12-3 or TRBV12-4, with TRBD2 identical over 13 bases. This CDR3 is 14 amino acids long. J was trimmed by 6 bases and V by 5 bases; bases with no gene match: 4. Written as DNA, the CDR3 is TGTGCCAGCAGTACTAGCGGGAGGGCAGGCGAGCAGTACTTC. Translation: CASSTSGRAGEQYF.

This clonotype was recorded once. The chain couples TRBV6-1 to TRBJ1-6, with a weak D call TRBD1 (6 bases). Trimming pared 2 bases from V and 9 bases from J, leaving 14 bases between. This CDR3 region has 15 residues. Per the germline V gene, CDR1 is MNHNS and CDR2 is SASEGT. CDR3 DNA: TGTGCCAGCAGTGAACAGGGGTCCCAGAGTTCACCCCTCCACTTT. The encoded protein is CASSEQGSQSSPLHF.

The table lists this clonotype with many counts. The V and J genes are TRBV7-9 and TRBJ2-7; D unresolved. In germline, CDR1 is SEHNR, CDR2 FQNEAQ (reference sequence). V was trimmed by 2 bases and J by 9 bases, leaving 11 bases between them. The CDR3 covers 12 residues. The CDR3 protein is CASSLQRSWQYF. The CDR3 region has the DNA TGTGCCAGCAGCTTACAAAGGAGCTGGCAGTACTTC.

Many counts were recorded for this clonotype. V usage is TRBV7-8 and J usage is TRBJ1-5; 12 bases fit TRBD1. Trimming took 4 bases from V and 6 from J; bases not matched to a gene: 10. CDR1 is SGHVS and CDR2 is FQNEAQ in the germline V gene. CDR3 size: 17 residues. CDR3 DNA: TGTGCCAGCAGCTCAAGGGGGCCGGGACAGGGGGCTCAGCCCCAGCATTTT. Translating gives CASSSRGPGQGAQPQHF.

This clonotype was recorded at least ten times. V is TRBV5-1 and J is TRBJ2-7; TRBD2 is a possible D gene (5 bases). CDR1 and CDR2 (germline): SGHRS, YFSETQ. With 4 bases removed from V and 5 bases from J, the gap between germline ends came to 13 bases. The length of the CDR3 is 13 residues. CDR3 in amino acids: CASSPGPEDEQYF. In DNA form, the CDR3 reads TGCGCCAGCAGCCCCGGACCGGAGGACGAGCAGTACTTC.

This clonotype was seen ten or more times. The rearrangement links TRBV28 to TRBJ1-5; D is undetermined. The CDR3 sequence is 12 residues long. The V and J ends lost 3 bases and 7 bases respectively, with 7 bases between them. Germline loops: CDR1 MDHEN, CDR2 SYDVKM. DNA of the CDR3: TGTGCCAGCAGTTTGACGACGCAGCCCCAGCATTTT. Amino acids: CASSLTTQPQHF.

This clonotype was recorded at least ten times. V is TRBV5-1 and J is TRBJ2-2; D not resolved. Germline V gives CDR1 SGHRS, CDR2 YFSETQ. V was shortened by 0 bases and J by 4 bases, with 4 bases between the two germline ends. CDR3 length: 13 residues. Here the CDR3 reads CASSLDGTGELFF. In nucleotides, the CDR3 is TGCGCCAGCAGCTTGGACGGCACCGGGGAGCTGTTTTTT.

This clonotype was found many times. This chain links TRBV4-2 with TRBJ2-7; D is possibly TRBD2 (6 bases). Germline assignment: CDR1 LGHNA and CDR2 YNFKEQ. This CDR3 has 14 residues. Trimming removed 1 base at V and 7 bases at J, with 14 bases between. The CDR3 here is CASSQVGTGLEQYF. The CDR3 DNA reads as TGTGCCAGCAGCCAAGTTGGGACTGGACTGGAGCAGTACTTC.

Ten or more counts support this clonotype. The chain employs TRBV9 and TRBJ1-1, with D perhaps matching TRBD1 (5 bases). Germline V gives CDR1 SGDLS, CDR2 YYNGEE. The CDR3 extends over 20 amino acids. V gave up 0 bases and J gave up 0 bases, with 24 bases separating them. In DNA form, the CDR3 reads TGTGCCAGCAGCGTAGCTCCAAACGGGGGACGGAACGCAATGAACACTGAAGCTTTCTTT. This codes for CASSVAPNGGRNAMNTEAFF.

V gene TRBV7-2 combines with J gene TRBJ2-2; weak D call: TRBD2 (6 bases). This CDR3 has 15 residues. Looked up from germline, CDR1 is SGHTA and CDR2 is FQGNSA. The V end was cut by 3 bases, the J end by 1 base, with 9 bases between. The CDR3 DNA is TGTGCCAGCAGCTTCCAAGCGGGGAACACCGGGGAGCTGTTTTTT. This translates into CASSFQAGNTGELFF.

This chain uses TRBV7-2 with TRBJ1-3, with D perhaps TRBD1 (6 bases). Per the germline V gene, CDR1 is SGHTA and CDR2 is FQGNSA. CDR3 length: 15 amino acids. V dropped 3 bases and J dropped 4 bases, with 13 bases sitting between them. In DNA, the CDR3 is TGTGCCAGCAGCTTCAGGGCAGGGGAGGGAAACACCATATATTTT. Translation gives CASSFRAGEGNTIYF.